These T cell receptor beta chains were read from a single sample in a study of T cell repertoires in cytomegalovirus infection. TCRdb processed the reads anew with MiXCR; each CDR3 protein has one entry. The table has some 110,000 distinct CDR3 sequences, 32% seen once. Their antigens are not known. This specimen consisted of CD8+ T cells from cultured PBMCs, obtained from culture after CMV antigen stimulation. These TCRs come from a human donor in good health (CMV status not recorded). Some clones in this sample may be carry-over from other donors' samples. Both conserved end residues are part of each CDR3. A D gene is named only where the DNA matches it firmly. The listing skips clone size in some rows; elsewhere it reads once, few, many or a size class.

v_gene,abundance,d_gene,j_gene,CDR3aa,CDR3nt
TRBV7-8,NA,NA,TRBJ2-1,CASSLTRTAYNEQFF,TGTGCCAGCAGCTTAACCAGGACAGCGTACAATGAGCAGTTCTTC
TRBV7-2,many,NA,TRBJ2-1,CASSLFRVNEQFF,TGTGCCAGCAGCTTATTCAGGGTCAATGAGCAGTTCTTC
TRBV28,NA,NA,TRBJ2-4,CASRFVGENIQYF,TGTGCCAGTAGGTTTGTGGGAGAAAACATTCAGTACTTC
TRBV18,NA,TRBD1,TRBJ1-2,CASFGRDRTNYGYTF,TGTGCCAGCTTCGGCCGGGACAGGACTAACTATGGCTACACCTTC
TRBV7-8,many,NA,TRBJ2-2,CASTMGMNTGELFF,TGTGCCAGCACCATGGGGATGAACACCGGGGAGCTGTTTTTT
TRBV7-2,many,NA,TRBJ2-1,CASSDRDRLYNEQFF,TGTGCCAGCAGCGACCGGGACCGACTCTACAATGAGCAGTTCTTC
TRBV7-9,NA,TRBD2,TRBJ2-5,CASSLSLAGGDQETQYF,TGTGCCAGCAGCTTGTCTCTAGCGGGGGGGGACCAAGAGACCCAGTACTTC
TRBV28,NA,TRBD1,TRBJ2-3,CASTEGTARGTDTQYF,TGTGCCAGCACTGAAGGGACAGCTAGAGGCACAGATACGCAGTATTTT
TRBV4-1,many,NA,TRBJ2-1,CASSPRPSSDNEQFF,TGCGCCAGCAGCCCTAGGCCTAGCTCGGACAATGAGCAGTTCTTC
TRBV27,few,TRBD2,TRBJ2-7,CASSLTSGGGEQYF,TGTGCCAGCAGTCTGACTAGCGGGGGCGGGGAGCAGTACTTC
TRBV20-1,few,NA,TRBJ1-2,CSARAYATRSDGYTF,TGCAGTGCTAGAGCCTACGCGACACGGTCCGACGGCTACACCTTC